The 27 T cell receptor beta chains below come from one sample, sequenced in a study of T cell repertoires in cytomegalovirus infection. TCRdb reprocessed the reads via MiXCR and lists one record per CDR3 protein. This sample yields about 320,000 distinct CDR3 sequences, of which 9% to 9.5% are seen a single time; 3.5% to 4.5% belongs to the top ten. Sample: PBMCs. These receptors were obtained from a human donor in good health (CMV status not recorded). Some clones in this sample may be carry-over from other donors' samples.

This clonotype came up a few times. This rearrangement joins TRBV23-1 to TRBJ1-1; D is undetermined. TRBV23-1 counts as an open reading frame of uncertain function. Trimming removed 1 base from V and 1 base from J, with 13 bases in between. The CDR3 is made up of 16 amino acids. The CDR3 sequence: CASSQCPGHSNTEAFF. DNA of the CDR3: TGCGCCAGCAGTCAATGTCCTGGGCATTCGAACACTGAAGCTTTCTTT.

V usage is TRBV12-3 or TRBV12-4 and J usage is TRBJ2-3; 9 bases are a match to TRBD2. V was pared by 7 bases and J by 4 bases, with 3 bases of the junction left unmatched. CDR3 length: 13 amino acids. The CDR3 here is CASIQRGADTQYF. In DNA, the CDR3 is TGTGCCAGCATCCAGCGGGGGGCAGATACGCAGTATTTT.

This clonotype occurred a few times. CDR3 sequence: CSVRGGGASEQYF. CDR3 in DNA: TGCAGCGTCAGGGGTGGAGGGGCTTCCGAGCAGTACTTC. This chain joins TRBV29-1 and TRBJ2-7; D tentatively fits TRBD1 or TRBD2 (6 bases each). The V gene's germline CDR1 is SQVTM and CDR2 ANQGSEA. This CDR3 region has 13 residues. Trimming cost V 6 bases and J 6 bases, with 18 bases left between them.

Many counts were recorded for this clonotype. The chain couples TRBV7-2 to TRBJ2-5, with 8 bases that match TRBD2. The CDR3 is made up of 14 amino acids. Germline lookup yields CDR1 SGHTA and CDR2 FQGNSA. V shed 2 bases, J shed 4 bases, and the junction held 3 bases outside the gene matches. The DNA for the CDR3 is TGTGCCAGCAGCTTAATCGGGAGGGGAGAGACCCAGTACTTC. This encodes CASSLIGRGETQYF.

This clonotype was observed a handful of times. CDR3 region: CSVSGGFNSYEQYF. The CDR3 DNA follows: TGCAGCGTCTCAGGGGGATTCAACTCCTACGAGCAGTACTTC. The chain has TRBV29-1 and TRBJ2-7; 7 bases agree with TRBD1. The CDR3 covers 14 residues. The V gene's germline CDR1 is SQVTM and CDR2 ANQGSEA. V trimming: 6 bases; J trimming: 0 bases; junction bases outside the gene matches: 8.

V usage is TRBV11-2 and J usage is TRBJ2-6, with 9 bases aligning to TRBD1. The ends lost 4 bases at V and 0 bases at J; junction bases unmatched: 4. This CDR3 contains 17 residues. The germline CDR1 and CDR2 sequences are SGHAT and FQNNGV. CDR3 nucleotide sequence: TGTGCCAGCAGCTGGACAGGGGTTTCCTCTGGGGCCAACGTCCTGACTTTC. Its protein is CASSWTGVSSGANVLTF. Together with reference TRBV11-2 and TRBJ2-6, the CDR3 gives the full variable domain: EAGVAQSPRYKIIEKRQSVAFWCNPISGHATLYWYQQILGQGPKLLIQFQNNGVVDDSQLPKDRFSAERLKGVDSTLKIQPAKLEDSAVYLCASSWTGVSSGANVLTFGAGSRLTVL.

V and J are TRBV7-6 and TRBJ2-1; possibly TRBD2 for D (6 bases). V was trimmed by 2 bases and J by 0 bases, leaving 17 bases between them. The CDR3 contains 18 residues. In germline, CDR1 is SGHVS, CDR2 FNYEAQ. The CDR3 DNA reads TGTGCCAGCAGCTTATTGCCGGCTTTGGGGGGCTCCTACAATGAGCAGTTCTTC. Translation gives CASSLLPALGGSYNEQFF.

In nucleotides, the CDR3 is TGTGCCAGCAAAAGGGGGGCGAATGAGCAGTTCTTC. It translates to CASKRGANEQFF. V is TRBV5-6 and J is TRBJ2-1; either TRBD1 or TRBD2 may supply D (6 bases each). This CDR3 contains 12 residues. V dropped 6 bases and J dropped 7 bases, with 11 bases sitting between them. Per the germline V gene, CDR1 is SGHDT and CDR2 is YYEEEE.

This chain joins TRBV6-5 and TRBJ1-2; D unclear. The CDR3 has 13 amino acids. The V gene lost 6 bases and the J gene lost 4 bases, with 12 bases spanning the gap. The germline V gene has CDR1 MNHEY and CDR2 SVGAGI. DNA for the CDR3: TGTGCCAGCAGGACGCCGGGCGGCTATGGCTACACCTTC. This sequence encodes CASRTPGGYGYTF.

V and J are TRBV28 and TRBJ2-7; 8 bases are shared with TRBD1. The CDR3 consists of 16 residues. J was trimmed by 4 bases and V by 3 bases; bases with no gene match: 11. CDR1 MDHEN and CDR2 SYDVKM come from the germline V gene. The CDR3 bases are TGTGCCAGCAGTTTTCTCACCTACAGGGGGGTTTACGAGCAGTACTTC. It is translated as CASSFLTYRGVYEQYF.

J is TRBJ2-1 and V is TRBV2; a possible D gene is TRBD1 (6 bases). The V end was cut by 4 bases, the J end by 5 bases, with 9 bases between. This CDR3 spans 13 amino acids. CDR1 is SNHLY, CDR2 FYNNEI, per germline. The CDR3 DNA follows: TGTGCCAGCAGTGCCAGGGGCCACAATGAGCAGTTCTTC. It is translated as CASSARGHNEQFF. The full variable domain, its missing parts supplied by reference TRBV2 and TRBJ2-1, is EPEVTQTPSHQVTQMGQEVILRCVPISNHLYFYWYRQILGQKVEFLVSFYNNEISEKSEIFDDQFSVERPDGSNFTLKIRSTKLEDSAMYFCASSARGHNEQFFGPGTRLTVL.

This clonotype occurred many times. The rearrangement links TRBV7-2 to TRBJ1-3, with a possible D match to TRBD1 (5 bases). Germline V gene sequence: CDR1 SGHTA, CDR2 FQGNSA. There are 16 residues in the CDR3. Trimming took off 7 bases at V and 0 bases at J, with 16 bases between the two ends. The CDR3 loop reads CASTPRGGRSGNTIYF. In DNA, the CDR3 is TGTGCCAGCACCCCGCGGGGCGGCCGCTCTGGAAACACCATATATTTT.

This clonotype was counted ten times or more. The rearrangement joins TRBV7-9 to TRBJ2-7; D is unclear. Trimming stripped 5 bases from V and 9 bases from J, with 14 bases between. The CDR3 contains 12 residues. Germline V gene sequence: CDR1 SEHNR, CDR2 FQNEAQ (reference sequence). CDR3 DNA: TGTGCCAGCAGCAACCATTTATTAGGGCAGTACTTC. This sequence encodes CASSNHLLGQYF.

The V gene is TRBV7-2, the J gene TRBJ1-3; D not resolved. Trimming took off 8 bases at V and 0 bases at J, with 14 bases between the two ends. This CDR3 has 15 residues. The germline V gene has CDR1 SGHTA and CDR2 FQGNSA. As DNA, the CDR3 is TGTGCCAGCGTTGAAGGAGGGTTCTCTGGAAACACCATATATTTT. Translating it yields CASVEGGFSGNTIYF. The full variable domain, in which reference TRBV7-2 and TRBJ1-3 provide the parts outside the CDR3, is GAGVSQSPSNKVTEKGKDVELRCDPISGHTALYWYRQSLGQGLEFLIYFQGNSAPDKSGLPSDRFSAERTGGSVSTLTIQRTQQEDSAVYLCASVEGGFSGNTIYFGEGSWLTVV.

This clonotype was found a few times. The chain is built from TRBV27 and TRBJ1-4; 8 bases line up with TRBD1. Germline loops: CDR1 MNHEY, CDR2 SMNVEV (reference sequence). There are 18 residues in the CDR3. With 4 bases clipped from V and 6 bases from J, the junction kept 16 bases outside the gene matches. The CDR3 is CASSYRYRGSPLDEKLFF. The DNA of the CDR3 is TGTGCCAGCAGTTACCGATACAGGGGGAGCCCGTTGGATGAAAAACTGTTTTTT.

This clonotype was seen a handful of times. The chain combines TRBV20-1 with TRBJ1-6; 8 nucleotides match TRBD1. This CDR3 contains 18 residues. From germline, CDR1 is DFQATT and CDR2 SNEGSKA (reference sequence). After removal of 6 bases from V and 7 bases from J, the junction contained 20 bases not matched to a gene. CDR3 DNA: TGCAGTGCGAGAACGGACAGGGAAGCCTACAACAAGAATTCACCCCTCCACTTT. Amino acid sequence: CSARTDREAYNKNSPLHF.

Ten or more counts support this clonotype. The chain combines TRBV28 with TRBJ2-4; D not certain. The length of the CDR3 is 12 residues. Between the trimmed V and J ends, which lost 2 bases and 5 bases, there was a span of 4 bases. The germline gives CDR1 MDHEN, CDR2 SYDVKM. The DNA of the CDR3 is TGTGCCAGCAGTTTAGGGGAAAACATTCAGTACTTC. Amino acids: CASSLGENIQYF.

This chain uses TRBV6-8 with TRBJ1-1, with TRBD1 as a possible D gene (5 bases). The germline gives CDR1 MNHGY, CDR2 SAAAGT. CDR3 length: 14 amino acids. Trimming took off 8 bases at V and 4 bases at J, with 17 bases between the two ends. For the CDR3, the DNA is TGTGCCAGCGGTGGGACGTCGGATGTCACTGAAGCTTTCTTT. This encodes CASGGTSDVTEAFF.

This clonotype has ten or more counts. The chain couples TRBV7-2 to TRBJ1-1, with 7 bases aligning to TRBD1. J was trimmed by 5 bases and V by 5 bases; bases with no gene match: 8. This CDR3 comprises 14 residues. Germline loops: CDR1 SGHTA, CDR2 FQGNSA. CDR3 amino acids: CASSNRQGGTEAFF. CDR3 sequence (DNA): TGTGCCAGCAGCAACCGACAGGGTGGGACTGAAGCTTTCTTT.

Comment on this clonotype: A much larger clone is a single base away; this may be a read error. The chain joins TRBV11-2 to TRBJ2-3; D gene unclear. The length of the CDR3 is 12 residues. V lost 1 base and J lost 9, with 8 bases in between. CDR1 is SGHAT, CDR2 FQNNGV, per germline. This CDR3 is CASSLGYETQYF. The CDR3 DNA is TGTGCCAGCAGCTTAGGGTACGAAACGCAGTATTTT.

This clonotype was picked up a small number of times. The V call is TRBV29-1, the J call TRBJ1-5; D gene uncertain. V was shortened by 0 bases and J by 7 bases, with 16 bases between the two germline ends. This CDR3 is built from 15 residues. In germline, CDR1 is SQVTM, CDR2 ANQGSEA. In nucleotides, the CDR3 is TGCAGCGTTGAAGAGTTCCGCTTGAGTTCCCAGCCCCAGCATTTT. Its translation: CSVEEFRLSSQPQHF.

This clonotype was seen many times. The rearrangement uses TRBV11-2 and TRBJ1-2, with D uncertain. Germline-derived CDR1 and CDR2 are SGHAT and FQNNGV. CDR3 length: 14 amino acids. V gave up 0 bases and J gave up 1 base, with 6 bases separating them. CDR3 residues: CASSLDPNNYGYTF. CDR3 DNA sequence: TGTGCCAGCAGCTTAGATCCCAATAACTATGGCTACACCTTC.

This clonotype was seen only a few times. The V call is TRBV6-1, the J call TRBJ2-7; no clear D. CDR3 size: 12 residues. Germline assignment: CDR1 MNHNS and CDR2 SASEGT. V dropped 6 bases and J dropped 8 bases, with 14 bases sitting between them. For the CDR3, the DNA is TGTGCCAGCAGAGGACCACATAGCCAGCAGTACTTC. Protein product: CASRGPHSQQYF.

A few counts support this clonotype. The CDR3 coding sequence is TGTGCCAGCAGACCCGAGGGACAGCCATACTCTGTTGAGCAGTTCTTC. Protein product: CASRPEGQPYSVEQFF. The chain joins TRBV27 to TRBJ2-1, with 7 bases identical to TRBD1. This CDR3 spans 16 amino acids. The V and J ends lost 6 bases and 9 bases, in that order; junction bases with no gene match: 17. Germline assignment: CDR1 MNHEY and CDR2 SMNVEV (reference sequence).

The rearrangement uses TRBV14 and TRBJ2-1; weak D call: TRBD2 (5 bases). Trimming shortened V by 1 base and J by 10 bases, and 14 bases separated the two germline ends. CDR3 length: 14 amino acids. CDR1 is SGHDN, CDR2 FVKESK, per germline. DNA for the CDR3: TGTGCCAGCAGCCAAGCGGCCGGGATCAGAGAGCAGTTCTTC. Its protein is CASSQAAGIREQFF.

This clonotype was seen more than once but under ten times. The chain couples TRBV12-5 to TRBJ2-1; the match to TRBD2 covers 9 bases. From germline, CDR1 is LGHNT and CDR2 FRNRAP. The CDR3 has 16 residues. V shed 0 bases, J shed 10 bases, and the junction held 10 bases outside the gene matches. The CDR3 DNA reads TGTGCTAGTGGTTTGGTACTGGAAATAGCGGGAGACGAGCAGTTCTTC. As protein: CASGLVLEIAGDEQFF.

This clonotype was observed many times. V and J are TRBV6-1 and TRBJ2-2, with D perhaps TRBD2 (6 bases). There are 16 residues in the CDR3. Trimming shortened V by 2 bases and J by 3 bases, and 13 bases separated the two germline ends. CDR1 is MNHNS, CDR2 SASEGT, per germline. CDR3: CASSEHRGWDTGELFF. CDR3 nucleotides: TGTGCCAGCAGTGAACATCGGGGGTGGGACACCGGGGAGCTGTTTTTT.